Following are 18 T cell receptor beta chains from one sample sequenced in a study of OX40 agonist ivuxolimab in advanced cancers. TCRdb keeps only in-frame clones here, not all; method: immunoSEQ multiplex PCR. This sample has roughly 100,000 clones, with approximately 85% found just once. This specimen was CD4+ or CD8+ T cells sorted from blood, taken in a trial of the OX40 agonist ivuxolimab. The receptors were sampled from an adult with an advanced solid tumor such as melanoma, head and neck, liver or kidney cancer.

The chain links TRBV7-9 to TRBJ2-2; D not resolved. The V end was cut by 6 bases, the J end by 4 bases, with 3 bases between. This CDR3 has 11 residues. From germline, CDR1 is SEHNR and CDR2 FQNEAQ (reference sequence). The CDR3 DNA sequence: TGTGCCAGCAGGGGCACCGGGGAGCTGTTTTTT. This codes for CASRGTGELFF.

On this clone itself: Additional DNA sequences in this sample encode the identical CDR3. The V call is TRBV28, the J call TRBJ1-3; D gene unclear. The CDR3 contains 11 residues. Germline CDR1 MDHEN, CDR2 SYDVKM. The V end lost 6 bases, the J end lost 5 bases, and 5 bases lay between the germline ends. The CDR3 bases are TGTGCCAGCAGCATTCGAAACACCATATATTTT. Translated, it gives CASSIRNTIYF.

This clone turned up a few times. V gene TRBV13 combines with J gene TRBJ2-3, with a weak D call TRBD2 (5 bases). V was shortened by 7 bases and J by 5 bases, with 13 bases between the two germline ends. Germline V gives CDR1 PRHDT, CDR2 FYEKMQ (reference sequence). This CDR3 contains 13 residues. The CDR3 spells CASTQGGLDTQYF. The CDR3 DNA is TGTGCCAGCACCCAAGGAGGATTAGATACGCAGTATTTT.

The rearrangement joins TRBV6-1 to TRBJ2-1, with D possibly TRBD1 on 6 matching bases. Germline CDR1 MNHNS, CDR2 SASEGT. The CDR3 extends over 13 amino acids. The V and J ends lost 6 bases and 3 bases respectively, with 9 bases between them. The CDR3 region is CASSRDNYNEQFF. The CDR3 DNA sequence: TGTGCCAGCAGCCGGGACAACTACAATGAGCAGTTCTTC.

The chain couples TRBV4-1 to TRBJ1-3, with D uncertain. The germline V and J ends were trimmed by 5 bases and 2 bases, with 13 bases remaining between them. The germline V gene has CDR1 MGHRA and CDR2 YSYEKL. The CDR3 runs 15 residues. The DNA for the CDR3 is TGCGCCAGCAGCTCAAGGGCACTCCCTGGAAACACCATATATTTT. Translating gives CASSSRALPGNTIYF.

The chain combines TRBV18 with TRBJ1-1; D possibly corresponds to TRBD1 (5 bases). V was clipped by 3 bases and J by 1 base, with 9 bases between them. From germline, CDR1 is KGHSH and CDR2 LQKENI. This CDR3 has 14 amino acids. CDR3 loop: CASSPLRENTEAFF. The CDR3 DNA sequence: TGTGCCAGCTCACCGCTCAGGGAGAACACTGAAGCTTTCTTT.

V and J are TRBV28 and TRBJ2-1; D may be TRBD1 or TRBD2 (5 bases each). V was shortened by 8 bases and J by 9 bases, with 17 bases between the two germline ends. CDR3 length: 13 residues. The germline gives CDR1 MDHEN, CDR2 SYDVKM. CDR3 sequence: CASGTQDFGEQFF. CDR3 coding DNA: TGTGCCAGCGGGACCCAGGATTTTGGTGAGCAGTTCTTC.

This chain links TRBV28 with TRBJ2-1, with TRBD2 matching over 12 bases. The junction had 14 bases not matched to a gene; V was cut back by 6 bases and J by 8 bases. This CDR3 is built from 17 residues. The V gene's germline CDR1 is MDHEN and CDR2 SYDVKM. CDR3 in amino acids: CASSHSYLAGGDDEQFF. The CDR3 nucleotides are TGTGCCAGCAGCCACTCATATCTAGCGGGAGGGGACGATGAGCAGTTCTTC. Looking up the rest from reference TRBV28 and TRBJ2-1 gives the full variable domain: DVKVTQSSRYLVKRTGEKVFLECVQDMDHENMFWYRQDPGLGLRLIYFSYDVKMKEKGDIPEGYSVSREKKERFSLILESASTNQTSMYLCASSHSYLAGGDDEQFFGPGTRLTVL.

This sequence joins TRBV9 and TRBJ2-2; D ambiguous. The germline CDR1 and CDR2 sequences are SGDLS and YYNGEE. The CDR3 length is 13 residues. V shed 1 base and J shed 1 base, with 2 bases lying between them. CDR3 loop: CASSVWNTGELFF. CDR3 nucleotides: TGTGCCAGCAGCGTATGGAACACCGGGGAGCTGTTTTTT.

V is TRBV28 and J is TRBJ2-5; TRBD1 or TRBD2 may be the D gene (5 bases each). This CDR3 comprises 14 residues. CDR1 MDHEN and CDR2 SYDVKM come from the germline V gene. The V gene lost 3 bases and the J gene lost 4 bases, with 12 bases spanning the gap. The CDR3 DNA sequence: TGTGCCAGCAGTTTGAGGCAGGGACCAGAGACCCAGTACTTC. This encodes CASSLRQGPETQYF.

The J gene is TRBJ2-7, the V gene TRBV27; D call uncertain. V lost 10 bases, J lost 3 bases, and 16 bases lay in between. The V gene's germline CDR1 is MNHEY and CDR2 SMNVEV (reference sequence). The CDR3 runs 13 residues. CDR3 region: CATSDNPLYEQYF. Here the CDR3 DNA reads TGTGCCACCTCAGACAATCCCCTCTACGAGCAGTACTTC.

This chain joins TRBV5-4 and TRBJ2-7; D possibly corresponds to TRBD1 (6 bases). Germline values: CDR1 SGHNT, CDR2 YYREEE (reference sequence). This CDR3 region has 16 residues. Trimming stripped 5 bases from V and 1 base from J, with 19 bases between. The CDR3 protein is CASSLTGSSSSYEQYF. The CDR3 nucleotides are TGTGCCAGCAGTTTAACAGGGTCATCAAGTTCCTACGAGCAGTACTTC.

Only one count was recorded for this clone. The rearrangement uses TRBV28 and TRBJ2-2; no clear D. The V end lost 10 bases, the J end lost 0 bases, and 18 bases lay between the germline ends. The germline CDR1 and CDR2 sequences are MDHEN and SYDVKM. The CDR3 runs 16 residues. The CDR3 protein is CATRKLSPANTGELFF. CDR3 in DNA: TGTGCCACCAGAAAATTAAGTCCTGCGAACACCGGGGAGCTGTTTTTT.

The chain uses TRBV7-2 and TRBJ2-2; D may correspond to TRBD1 or TRBD2 (6 bases each). This CDR3 has 15 residues. Trimming pared 1 base from V and 6 bases from J, leaving 12 bases between. Germline assignment: CDR1 SGHTA and CDR2 FQGNSA. The chain's CDR3 is CASSLGRGGAGELFF. DNA for the CDR3: TGTGCCAGCAGCTTAGGCAGGGGAGGCGCCGGGGAGCTGTTTTTT.

This chain connects TRBV4-3 to TRBJ1-2; 10 positions match TRBD1. The CDR3 is 19 residues long. The V segment lost 0 bases and the J segment 0 bases; nucleotides outside the gene matches: 10. The V gene's germline CDR1 is LGHNA and CDR2 YSLEER. CDR3 sequence: CASSQDVMTGGLANYGYTF. For the CDR3, the DNA is TGCGCCAGCAGCCAAGACGTTATGACAGGGGGCCTAGCTAACTATGGCTACACCTTC.

The chain combines TRBV28 with TRBJ2-7; 10 bases align to TRBD2. Germline V lookup: CDR1 MDHEN, CDR2 SYDVKM. This CDR3 has 19 residues. V gave up 2 bases and J gave up 2 bases; unmatched junction bases: 15. The CDR3 nucleotides are TGTGCCAGCAGTTTAAGTTCTATTGAGCGGGAGGGACTTCCCTACGAGCAGTACTTC. It translates to CASSLSSIEREGLPYEQYF.

The chain uses TRBV2 and TRBJ2-3; D call uncertain. This CDR3 contains 11 residues. V was clipped by 6 bases and J by 10 bases, with 11 bases between them. CDR1 and CDR2 from the germline V gene are SNHLY and FYNNEI. Written as DNA, the CDR3 is TGTGCCAGCAGCCCCGGACCATCGCAGTATTTT. The encoded protein is CASSPGPSQYF.

The chain is built from TRBV7-3 and TRBJ2-1; a possible D gene is TRBD2 (5 bases). This CDR3 is built from 15 residues. Trimming removed 3 bases at V and 6 bases at J, with 15 bases between. Germline loops: CDR1 SGHTA, CDR2 FQGTGA. The CDR3 sequence: CASSFGRGLINEQFF. The DNA for the CDR3 is TGTGCCAGCAGCTTTGGCCGCGGGCTGATCAATGAGCAGTTCTTC.